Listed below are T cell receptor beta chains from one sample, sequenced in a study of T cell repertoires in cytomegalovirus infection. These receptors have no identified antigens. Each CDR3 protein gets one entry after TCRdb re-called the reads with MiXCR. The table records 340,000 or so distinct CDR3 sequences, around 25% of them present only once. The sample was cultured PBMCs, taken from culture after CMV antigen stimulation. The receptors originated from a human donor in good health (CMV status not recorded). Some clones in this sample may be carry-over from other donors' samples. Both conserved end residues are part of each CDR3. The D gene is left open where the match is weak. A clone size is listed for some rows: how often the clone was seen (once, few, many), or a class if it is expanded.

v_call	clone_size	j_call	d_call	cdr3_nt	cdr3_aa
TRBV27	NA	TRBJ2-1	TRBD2	TGTGCCAGCAGTCCCATCACTTGGACTAGCGGCCTGCCAGGAAAAGACTACAATGAGCAGTTCTTC	CASSPITWTSGLPGKDYNEQFF
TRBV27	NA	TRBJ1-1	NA	TGTGCCAGCAGTTTATTGACAGGCACTGAAGCTTTCTTT	CASSLLTGTEAFF
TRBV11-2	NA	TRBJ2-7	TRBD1	TGTGCCAGCAACCCGGGGACAGGGGGCGAGCAGTACTTC	CASNPGTGGEQYF
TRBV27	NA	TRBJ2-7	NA	TGTGCCAGCAGTAAACAAACGGGACTGCCCTACGAGCAGTACTTC	CASSKQTGLPYEQYF
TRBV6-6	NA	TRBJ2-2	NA	TGTGCCACCCGTCTCCTAGCGAACACCGGGGAGCTGTTTTTT	CATRLLANTGELFF
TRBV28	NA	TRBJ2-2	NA	TGTGCCATCCCGAGGAAGCGGCCGCCTACCGGGGAGCTGTTTTTT	CAIPRKRPPTGELFF
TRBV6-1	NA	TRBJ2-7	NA	TGTGCCAGCAGCTACCTCCGATCCAGGGGGGCTGGCGAGCAGTACTTC	CASSYLRSRGAGEQYF
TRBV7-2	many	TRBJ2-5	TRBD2	TGTGCCAGCAGCTTAGGGCGGCTGGGACTAGCGGGGCTCCAAGAGACCCAGTACTTC	CASSLGRLGLAGLQETQYF
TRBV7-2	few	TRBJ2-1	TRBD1	TGTGCCAGCAGGGGACAGGGAGGGAATGAGCAGTTCTTC	CASRGQGGNEQFF
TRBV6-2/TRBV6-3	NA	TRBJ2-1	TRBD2	TGTGCCAGCACCAAGGACGGGAGGTGGTACAATGAGCAGTTCTTC	CASTKDGRWYNEQFF
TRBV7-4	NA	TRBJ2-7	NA	TGTGCCAGCAGCTTAGCGTCGGGGGCCTACGAGCAGTACTTC	CASSLASGAYEQYF
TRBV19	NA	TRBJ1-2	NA	TGTGCCAGTAGTATCGGAGGGGGGTTGGGCTACACCTTC	CASSIGGGLGYTF
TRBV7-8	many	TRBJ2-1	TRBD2	TGTGCCAGCAGCTCCTTAGCGGGGCGGGAGAATGAGCAGTTCTTC	CASSSLAGRENEQFF
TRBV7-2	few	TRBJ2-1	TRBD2	TGTGCCAGCAGCTTAGTTTCAGGACTAGCGGCTTACAATGAGCAGTTCTTC	CASSLVSGLAAYNEQFF
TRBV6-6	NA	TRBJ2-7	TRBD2	TGTGCCAGCAGTCGACCGGGACTAGAAGTGTACGAGCAGTACTTC	CASSRPGLEVYEQYF
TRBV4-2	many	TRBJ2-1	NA	TGTGCCAGCAGCCGCTACACCGACTCATACAATGAGCAGTTCTTC	CASSRYTDSYNEQFF
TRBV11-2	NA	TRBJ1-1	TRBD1	TGTGCCAGCAGCGTGGGACAGTTCCTGAACACTGAAGCTTTCTTT	CASSVGQFLNTEAFF
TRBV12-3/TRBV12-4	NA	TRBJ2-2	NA	TGTGCCAGCAGGCAGGCTGGGGCGGCCACCGGGGAGCTGTTTTTT	CASRQAGAATGELFF
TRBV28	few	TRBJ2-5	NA	TGTGCCAGCAATGTGAGGAGGTGGGGGGACCAAGAGACCCAGTACTTC	CASNVRRWGDQETQYF
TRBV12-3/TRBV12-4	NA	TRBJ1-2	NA	TGTGCCAGCAGTTCAGGACCTGGAGGCTACACCTTC	CASSSGPGGYTF
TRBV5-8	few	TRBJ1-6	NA	TGTGCCAGCAGCTTACGACAGTCGTATAATTCACCCCTCCACTTT	CASSLRQSYNSPLHF
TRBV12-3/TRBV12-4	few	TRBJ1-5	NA	TGTGCCAGCAGTTTACGCAGGGAGGGTAATCAGCCCCAGCATTTT	CASSLRREGNQPQHF
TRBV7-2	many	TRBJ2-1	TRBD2	TGTGCCAGCAGCTTAGGGACTAGCGGGCGCTCCTACAATGAGCAGTTCTTC	CASSLGTSGRSYNEQFF
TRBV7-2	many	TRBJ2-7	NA	TGTGCCAGCAGCTTATCGGGGTACGAGCAGTACTTC	CASSLSGYEQYF
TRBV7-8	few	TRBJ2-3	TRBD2	TGTGCCAGCAGCCGGCTATCGGGAGGGATGAATACGCAGTATTTT	CASSRLSGGMNTQYF
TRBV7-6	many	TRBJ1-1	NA	TGTGCCAGCAGCTTAGGGCAGGGGAAGACTGAAGCTTTCTTT	CASSLGQGKTEAFF
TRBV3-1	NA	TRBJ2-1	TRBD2	TGTGCCAGCAGCCCGACGGGCCAGCGGGGATCACGGAATGAGCAGTTCTTC	CASSPTGQRGSRNEQFF
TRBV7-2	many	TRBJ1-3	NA	TGTGCCAGCAGCCCCCCAGGTCGAGCAGCCACCTACTCTGGAAACACCATATATTTT	CASSPPGRAATYSGNTIYF
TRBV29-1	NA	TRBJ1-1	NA	TGCAGCGTCGCTTCGGGGTGGAACACTGAAGCTTTCTTT	CSVASGWNTEAFF
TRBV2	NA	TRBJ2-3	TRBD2	TGTGCCAGCAGGATTAACGGACTAGCGGGAGATACGCAGTATTTT	CASRINGLAGDTQYF
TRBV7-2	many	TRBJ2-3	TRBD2	TGTGCCAGCAGCGTTGGCCCCGGGACTAGTGTAACAGATACGCAGTATTTT	CASSVGPGTSVTDTQYF
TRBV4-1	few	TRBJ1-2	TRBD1	TGCGCCAGCAGCCAAGACACAATGAGTGGGACAGGGGTAGACTACACCTTC	CASSQDTMSGTGVDYTF
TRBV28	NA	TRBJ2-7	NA	TGTGCCAGCAGTTGGACTCGCCGCGTGGGCGAGCAGTACTTC	CASSWTRRVGEQYF
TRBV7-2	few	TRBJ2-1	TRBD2	TGTGCCAGCAGCTTAATGCTAGCGGGAGGGGAGCAGTTCTTC	CASSLMLAGGEQFF
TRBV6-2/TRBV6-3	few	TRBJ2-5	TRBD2	TGTGCCAGCCGTCCTAGCGGGAGGGTTCAAGAGACCCAGTACTTC	CASRPSGRVQETQYF
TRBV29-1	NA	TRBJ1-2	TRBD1	TGCAGCGGGATAGGGACAGACTATGGCTACACCTTC	CSGIGTDYGYTF
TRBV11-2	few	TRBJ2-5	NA	TGTGCCAGCAGCTTAGGCGGGGGCGTCCAAGAGACCCAGTACTTC	CASSLGGGVQETQYF
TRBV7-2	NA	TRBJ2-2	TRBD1	TGTGCCAGCAGCTATCAAGGACAGGTTCACACCGGGGAGCTGTTTTTT	CASSYQGQVHTGELFF
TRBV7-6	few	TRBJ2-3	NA	TGTGCCAGCAGCTACGGCCTAGGATCAGGAGATACGCAGTATTTT	CASSYGLGSGDTQYF
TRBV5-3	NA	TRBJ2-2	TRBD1	TGTGCCAGCAGCTCTAACAGGGGGCGAGGCACCGGGGAGCTGTTTTTT	CASSSNRGRGTGELFF
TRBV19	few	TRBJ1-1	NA	TGTGCCAGTAGTATCCTACAAGGAATACGATACAGTGGCACTGAAGCTTTCTTT	CASSILQGIRYSGTEAFF